The clone carrying this TCR beta chain came up many times. Its antigen is not known. Time point noted: persistent/refractory GD, antithyroid drugs over 5 years with positive TRAb. Extracted PBMC RNA gave rise to the TCR library. The source of the sample is a study of regulatory T cells in long-lasting Graves disease. J lost 6 bases, V lost 5 bases, and 8 bases had no gene match. The CDR3 extends over 15 amino acids. The V gene's germline CDR1 is SGHVS and CDR2 FQNEAQ. Combining iRepertoire HTBI primers with Arm-PCR of CDR3 regions, the authors built TCR beta libraries. Each CDR3 protein gets one entry after TCRdb re-called the multiplex PCR reads with MiXCR. The repertoire holds some 300,000 distinct CDR3 sequences, with under 25% as singletons. Study-wide results and limits: TRBV28, TRBJ1-2 and TRBJ2-5 were favored in persistent disease. A greater number of public clonotypes (roughly 2,700) was shared by persistent patients than by new patients (over 900).

Sequenced material: peripheral blood mononuclear cells (PBMCs), taken when the disease was refractory, from a patient treated with antithyroid drugs. V usage is TRBV7-8 and J usage is TRBJ1-5, with 9 bases that match TRBD1. The receptor was derived from a female donor with Graves disease. CDR3 residues: CASSTQDRGSQPQHF. In nucleotides, the CDR3 is TGTGCCAGCAGCACACAGGACAGGGGAAGTCAGCCCCAGCATTTT.